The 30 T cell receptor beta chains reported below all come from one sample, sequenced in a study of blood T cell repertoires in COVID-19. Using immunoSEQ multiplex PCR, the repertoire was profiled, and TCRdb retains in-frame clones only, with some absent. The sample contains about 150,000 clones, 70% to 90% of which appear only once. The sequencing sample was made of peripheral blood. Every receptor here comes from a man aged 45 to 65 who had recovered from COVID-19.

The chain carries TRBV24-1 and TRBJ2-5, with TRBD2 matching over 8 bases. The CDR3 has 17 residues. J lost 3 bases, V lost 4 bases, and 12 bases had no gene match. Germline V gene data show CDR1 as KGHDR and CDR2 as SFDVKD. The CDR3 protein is CATSEPDSRGDKETQYF. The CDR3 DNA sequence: TGTGCCACCAGTGAGCCCGACTCGCGGGGGGATAAAGAGACCCAGTACTTC.

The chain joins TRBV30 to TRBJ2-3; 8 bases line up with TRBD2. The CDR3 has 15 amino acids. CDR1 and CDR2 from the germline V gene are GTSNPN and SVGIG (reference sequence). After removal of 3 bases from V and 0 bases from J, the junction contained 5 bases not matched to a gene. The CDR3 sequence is CAWSGGARSTDTQYF. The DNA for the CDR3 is TGTGCCTGGAGCGGGGGGGCCCGGAGCACAGATACGCAGTATTTT.

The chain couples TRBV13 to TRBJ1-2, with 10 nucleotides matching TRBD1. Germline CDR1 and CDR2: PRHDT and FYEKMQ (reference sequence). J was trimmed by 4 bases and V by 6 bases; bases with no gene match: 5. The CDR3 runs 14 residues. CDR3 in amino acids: CASSDGQGGYGYTF. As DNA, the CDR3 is TGTGCCAGCAGTGATGGACAGGGGGGCTATGGCTACACCTTC.

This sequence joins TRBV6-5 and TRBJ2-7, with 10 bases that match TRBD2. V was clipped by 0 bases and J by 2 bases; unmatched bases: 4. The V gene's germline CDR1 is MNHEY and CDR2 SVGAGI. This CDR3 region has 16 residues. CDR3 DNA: TGTGCCAGCAGTTACTCTTATAGCGGGGGGACCTACGAGCAGTACTTC. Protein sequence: CASSYSYSGGTYEQYF.

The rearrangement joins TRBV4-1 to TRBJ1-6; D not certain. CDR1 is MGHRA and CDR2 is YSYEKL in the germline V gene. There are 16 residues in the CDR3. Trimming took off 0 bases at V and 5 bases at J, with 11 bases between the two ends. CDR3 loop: CASSQEVTLNNSPLHF. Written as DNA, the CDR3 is TGCGCCAGCAGCCAAGAAGTCACTCTTAATAATTCACCCCTCCACTTT.

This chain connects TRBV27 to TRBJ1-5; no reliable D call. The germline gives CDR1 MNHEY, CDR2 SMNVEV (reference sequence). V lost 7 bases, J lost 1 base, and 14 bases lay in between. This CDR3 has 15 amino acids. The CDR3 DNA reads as TGTGCCAGCATGGGCGCGGGAACAAGCAATCAGCCCCAGCATTTT. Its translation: CASMGAGTSNQPQHF.

The DNA for the CDR3 is TGTGCCAGCAGCTTACGTGACAATGAGCAGTTCTTC. It encodes CASSLRDNEQFF. The chain is built from TRBV11-1 and TRBJ2-1; D is unclear. V was trimmed by 2 bases and J by 5 bases, leaving 4 bases between them. CDR3 length equals 12 residues. The germline V gene encodes CDR1 SGHAT and CDR2 FQDESV (reference sequence).

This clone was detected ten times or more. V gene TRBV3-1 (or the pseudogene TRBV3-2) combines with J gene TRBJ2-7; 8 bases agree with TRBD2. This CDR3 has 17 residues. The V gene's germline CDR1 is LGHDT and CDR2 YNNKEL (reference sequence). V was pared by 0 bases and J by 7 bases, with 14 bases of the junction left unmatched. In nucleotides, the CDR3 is TGTGCCAGCAGCCAAGATTCTCCGTTAGCGGGATCAGGGGAGCAGTACTTC. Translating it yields CASSQDSPLAGSGEQYF.

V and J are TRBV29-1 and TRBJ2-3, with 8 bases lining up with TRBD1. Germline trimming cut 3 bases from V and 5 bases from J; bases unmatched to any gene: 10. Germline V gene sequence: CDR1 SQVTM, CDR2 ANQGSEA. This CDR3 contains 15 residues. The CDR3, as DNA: TGCAGCGTTGAGAGGGCAGGGGGCGTGGGAGATACGCAGTATTTT. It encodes CSVERAGGVGDTQYF.

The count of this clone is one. CDR3 DNA: TGTGCCAGCAGTGAAGTGGCGGGATTTCCTACCGGGGAGCTGTTTTTT. Translating it yields CASSEVAGFPTGELFF. The rearrangement uses TRBV2 and TRBJ2-2, with TRBD2 as a possible D gene (6 bases). The length of the CDR3 is 16 residues. Trimming stripped 1 base from V and 5 bases from J, with 14 bases between. Germline assignment: CDR1 SNHLY and CDR2 FYNNEI.

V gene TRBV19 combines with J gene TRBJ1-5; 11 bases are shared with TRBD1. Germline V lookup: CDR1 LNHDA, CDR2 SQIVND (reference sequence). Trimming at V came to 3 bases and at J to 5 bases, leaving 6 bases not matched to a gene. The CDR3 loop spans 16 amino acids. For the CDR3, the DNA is TGTGCCAGTAGTATGGTGGGACAGGGGGTAGATCAGCCCCAGCATTTT. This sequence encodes CASSMVGQGVDQPQHF.

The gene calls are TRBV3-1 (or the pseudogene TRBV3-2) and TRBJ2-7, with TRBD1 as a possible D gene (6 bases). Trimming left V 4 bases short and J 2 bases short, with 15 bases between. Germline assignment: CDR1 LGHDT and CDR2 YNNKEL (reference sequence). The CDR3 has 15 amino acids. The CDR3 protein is CASSLNRDITYEQYF. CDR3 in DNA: TGTGCCAGCAGCCTCAACCGGGACATAACCTACGAGCAGTACTTC.

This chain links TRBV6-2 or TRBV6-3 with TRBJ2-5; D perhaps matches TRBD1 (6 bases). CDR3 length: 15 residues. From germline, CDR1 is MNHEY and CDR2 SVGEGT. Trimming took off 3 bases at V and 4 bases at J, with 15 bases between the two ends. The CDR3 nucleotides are TGTGCCAGCAGTTATTACCTACAGGGCGGAGAGACCCAGTACTTC. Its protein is CASSYYLQGGETQYF.

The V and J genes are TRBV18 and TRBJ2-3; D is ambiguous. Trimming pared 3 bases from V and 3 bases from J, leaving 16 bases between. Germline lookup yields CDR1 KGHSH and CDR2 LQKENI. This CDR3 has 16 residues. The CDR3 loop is CASSPVVSTQTDTQYF. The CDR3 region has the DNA TGTGCCAGCTCACCGGTGGTTAGCACCCAAACAGATACGCAGTATTTT.

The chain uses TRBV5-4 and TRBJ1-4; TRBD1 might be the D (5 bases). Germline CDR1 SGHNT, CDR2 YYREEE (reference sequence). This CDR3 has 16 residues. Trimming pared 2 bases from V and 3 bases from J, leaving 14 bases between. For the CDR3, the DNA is TGTGCCAGCAGCTTAAAGGGGCGAAGAGCTAATGAAAAACTGTTTTTT. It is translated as CASSLKGRRANEKLFF.

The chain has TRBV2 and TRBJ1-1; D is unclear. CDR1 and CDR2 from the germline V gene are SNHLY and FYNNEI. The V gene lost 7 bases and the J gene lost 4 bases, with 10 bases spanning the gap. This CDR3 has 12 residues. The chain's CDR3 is CASTSRRTEAFF. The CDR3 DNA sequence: TGTGCCAGCACGTCTAGGCGCACTGAAGCTTTCTTT.

CDR3 in DNA: TGTGCCAGCTCGGGGGGCCTTGGCTACACCTTC. Translated, it gives CASSGGLGYTF. The gene calls are TRBV7-9 and TRBJ1-2, with D perhaps matching TRBD1 (6 bases). From germline, CDR1 is SEHNR and CDR2 FQNEAQ (reference sequence). The length of the CDR3 is 11 residues. V shed 8 bases and J shed 7 bases, with 11 bases lying between them.

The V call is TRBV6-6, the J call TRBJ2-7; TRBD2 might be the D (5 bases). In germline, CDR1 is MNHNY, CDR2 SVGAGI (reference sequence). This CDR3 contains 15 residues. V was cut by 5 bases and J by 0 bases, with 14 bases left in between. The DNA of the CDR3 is TGTGCCAGCAGTCAGATACGAGGGATCTCCTACGAGCAGTACTTC. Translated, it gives CASSQIRGISYEQYF.

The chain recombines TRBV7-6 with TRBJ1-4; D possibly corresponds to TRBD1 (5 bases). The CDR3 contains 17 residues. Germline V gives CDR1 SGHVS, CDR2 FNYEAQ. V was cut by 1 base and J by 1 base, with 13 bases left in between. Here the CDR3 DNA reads TGTGCCAGCAGCTTAGGCGGGGGAAGGAGAACTAATGAAAAACTGTTTTTT. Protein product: CASSLGGGRRTNEKLFF.

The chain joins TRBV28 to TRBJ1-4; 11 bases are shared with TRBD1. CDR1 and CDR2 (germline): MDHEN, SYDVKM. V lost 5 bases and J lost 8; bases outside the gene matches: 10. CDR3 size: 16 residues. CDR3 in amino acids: CASSAGQGASGEKLFF. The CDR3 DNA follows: TGTGCCAGCAGTGCCGGACAGGGGGCGTCGGGGGAAAAACTGTTTTTT.

The CDR3 bases are TGTGCCAGAAAAGGACTAGGGGTCACCGGGGAGCTGTTTTTT. It yields the protein CARKGLGVTGELFF. The J gene is TRBJ2-2, the V gene TRBV7-2; 7 bases are shared with TRBD2. Per the germline V gene, CDR1 is SGHTA and CDR2 is FQGNSA. CDR3 length: 14 residues. Trimming cost V 9 bases and J 4 bases; bases outside gene matches: 8.

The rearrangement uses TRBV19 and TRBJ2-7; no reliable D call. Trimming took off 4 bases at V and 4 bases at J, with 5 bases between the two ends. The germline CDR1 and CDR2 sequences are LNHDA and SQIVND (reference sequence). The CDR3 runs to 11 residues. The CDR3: CASSSRYEQYF. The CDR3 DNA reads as TGTGCCAGTAGTAGTCGGTACGAGCAGTACTTC. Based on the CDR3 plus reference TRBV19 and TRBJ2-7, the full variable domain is DGGITQSPKYLFRKEGQNVTLSCEQNLNHDAMYWYRQDPGQGLRLIYYSQIVNDFQKGDIAEGYSVSREKKESFPLTVTSAQKNPTAFYLCASSSRYEQYFGPGTRLTVT.

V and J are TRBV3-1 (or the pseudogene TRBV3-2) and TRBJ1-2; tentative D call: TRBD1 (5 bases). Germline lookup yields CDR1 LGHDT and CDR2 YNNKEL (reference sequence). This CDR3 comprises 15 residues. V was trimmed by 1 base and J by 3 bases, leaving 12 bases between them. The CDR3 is CASSQGSRADYGYTF. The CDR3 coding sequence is TGTGCCAGCAGCCAAGGCTCCAGGGCGGACTATGGCTACACCTTC.

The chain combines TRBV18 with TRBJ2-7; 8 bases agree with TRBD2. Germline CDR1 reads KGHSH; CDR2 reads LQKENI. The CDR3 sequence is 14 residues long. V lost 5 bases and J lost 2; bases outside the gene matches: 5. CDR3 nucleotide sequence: TGTGCCAGCTCAACCGGGACTAGTCCCTACGAGCAGTACTTC. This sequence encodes CASSTGTSPYEQYF.

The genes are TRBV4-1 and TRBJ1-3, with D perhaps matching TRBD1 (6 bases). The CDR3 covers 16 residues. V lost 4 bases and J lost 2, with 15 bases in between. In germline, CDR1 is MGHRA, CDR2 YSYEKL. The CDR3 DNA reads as TGCGCCAGCAGCCCCTACGAGGGGGTCACTGGAAACACCATATATTTT. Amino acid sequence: CASSPYEGVTGNTIYF.

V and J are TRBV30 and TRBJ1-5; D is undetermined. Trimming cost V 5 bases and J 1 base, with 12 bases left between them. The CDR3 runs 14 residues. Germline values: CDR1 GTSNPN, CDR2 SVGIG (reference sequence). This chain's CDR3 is CAWGREWSNQPQHF. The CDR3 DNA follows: TGTGCCTGGGGAAGGGAGTGGAGCAATCAGCCCCAGCATTTT.

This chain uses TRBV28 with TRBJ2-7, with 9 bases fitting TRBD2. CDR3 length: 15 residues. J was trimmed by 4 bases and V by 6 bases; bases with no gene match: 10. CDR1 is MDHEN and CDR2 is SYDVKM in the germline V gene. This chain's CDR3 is CASRGPGLAHYEQYF. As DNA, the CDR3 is TGTGCCAGCAGGGGGCCGGGACTAGCTCATTACGAGCAGTACTTC.

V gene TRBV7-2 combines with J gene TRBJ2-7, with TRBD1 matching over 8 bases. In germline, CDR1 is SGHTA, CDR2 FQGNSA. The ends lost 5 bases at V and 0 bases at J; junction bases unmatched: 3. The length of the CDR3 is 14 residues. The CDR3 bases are TGTGCCAGCAGCCGGGACAGGCGCTCCTACGAGCAGTACTTC. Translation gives CASSRDRRSYEQYF.

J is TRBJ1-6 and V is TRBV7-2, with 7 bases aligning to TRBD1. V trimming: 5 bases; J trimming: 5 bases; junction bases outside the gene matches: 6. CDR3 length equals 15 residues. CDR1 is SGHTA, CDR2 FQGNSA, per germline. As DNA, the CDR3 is TGTGCCAGCAGCAACGGACAGGTCCATAATTCACCCCTCCACTTT. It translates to CASSNGQVHNSPLHF.

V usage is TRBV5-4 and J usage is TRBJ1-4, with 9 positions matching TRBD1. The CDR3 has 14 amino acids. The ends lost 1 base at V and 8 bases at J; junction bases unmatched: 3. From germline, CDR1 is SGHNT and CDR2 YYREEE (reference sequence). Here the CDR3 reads CASSLYGQGEKLFF. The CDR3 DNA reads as TGTGCCAGCAGCTTGTACGGACAGGGGGAAAAACTGTTTTTT.